This T cell receptor beta chain is drawn from a study of control samples from healthy donors and cancer patients. The V end lost 5 bases, the J end lost 3 bases, and 20 bases lay between the germline ends. CDR3 length: 17 amino acids. Germline CDR1 SGHRS, CDR2 YFSETQ. The protocol was immunoSEQ multiplex PCR, while the TCRdb copy is restricted to in-frame clones and leaves out a portion. The profile shows fewer than 110,000 clones, 85% to 90% of them singletons. Specimen: PBMCs. The clonotype originates from a man between 60 and 70 years old with lung cancer. The chain uses TRBV5-1 and TRBJ2-2; no clear D gene. In nucleotides, the CDR3 is TGCGCCAGCAGGCGTATTGGATCCGGGTTTGACACCGGGGAGCTGTTTTTT. Its protein product is CASRRIGSGFDTGELFF.